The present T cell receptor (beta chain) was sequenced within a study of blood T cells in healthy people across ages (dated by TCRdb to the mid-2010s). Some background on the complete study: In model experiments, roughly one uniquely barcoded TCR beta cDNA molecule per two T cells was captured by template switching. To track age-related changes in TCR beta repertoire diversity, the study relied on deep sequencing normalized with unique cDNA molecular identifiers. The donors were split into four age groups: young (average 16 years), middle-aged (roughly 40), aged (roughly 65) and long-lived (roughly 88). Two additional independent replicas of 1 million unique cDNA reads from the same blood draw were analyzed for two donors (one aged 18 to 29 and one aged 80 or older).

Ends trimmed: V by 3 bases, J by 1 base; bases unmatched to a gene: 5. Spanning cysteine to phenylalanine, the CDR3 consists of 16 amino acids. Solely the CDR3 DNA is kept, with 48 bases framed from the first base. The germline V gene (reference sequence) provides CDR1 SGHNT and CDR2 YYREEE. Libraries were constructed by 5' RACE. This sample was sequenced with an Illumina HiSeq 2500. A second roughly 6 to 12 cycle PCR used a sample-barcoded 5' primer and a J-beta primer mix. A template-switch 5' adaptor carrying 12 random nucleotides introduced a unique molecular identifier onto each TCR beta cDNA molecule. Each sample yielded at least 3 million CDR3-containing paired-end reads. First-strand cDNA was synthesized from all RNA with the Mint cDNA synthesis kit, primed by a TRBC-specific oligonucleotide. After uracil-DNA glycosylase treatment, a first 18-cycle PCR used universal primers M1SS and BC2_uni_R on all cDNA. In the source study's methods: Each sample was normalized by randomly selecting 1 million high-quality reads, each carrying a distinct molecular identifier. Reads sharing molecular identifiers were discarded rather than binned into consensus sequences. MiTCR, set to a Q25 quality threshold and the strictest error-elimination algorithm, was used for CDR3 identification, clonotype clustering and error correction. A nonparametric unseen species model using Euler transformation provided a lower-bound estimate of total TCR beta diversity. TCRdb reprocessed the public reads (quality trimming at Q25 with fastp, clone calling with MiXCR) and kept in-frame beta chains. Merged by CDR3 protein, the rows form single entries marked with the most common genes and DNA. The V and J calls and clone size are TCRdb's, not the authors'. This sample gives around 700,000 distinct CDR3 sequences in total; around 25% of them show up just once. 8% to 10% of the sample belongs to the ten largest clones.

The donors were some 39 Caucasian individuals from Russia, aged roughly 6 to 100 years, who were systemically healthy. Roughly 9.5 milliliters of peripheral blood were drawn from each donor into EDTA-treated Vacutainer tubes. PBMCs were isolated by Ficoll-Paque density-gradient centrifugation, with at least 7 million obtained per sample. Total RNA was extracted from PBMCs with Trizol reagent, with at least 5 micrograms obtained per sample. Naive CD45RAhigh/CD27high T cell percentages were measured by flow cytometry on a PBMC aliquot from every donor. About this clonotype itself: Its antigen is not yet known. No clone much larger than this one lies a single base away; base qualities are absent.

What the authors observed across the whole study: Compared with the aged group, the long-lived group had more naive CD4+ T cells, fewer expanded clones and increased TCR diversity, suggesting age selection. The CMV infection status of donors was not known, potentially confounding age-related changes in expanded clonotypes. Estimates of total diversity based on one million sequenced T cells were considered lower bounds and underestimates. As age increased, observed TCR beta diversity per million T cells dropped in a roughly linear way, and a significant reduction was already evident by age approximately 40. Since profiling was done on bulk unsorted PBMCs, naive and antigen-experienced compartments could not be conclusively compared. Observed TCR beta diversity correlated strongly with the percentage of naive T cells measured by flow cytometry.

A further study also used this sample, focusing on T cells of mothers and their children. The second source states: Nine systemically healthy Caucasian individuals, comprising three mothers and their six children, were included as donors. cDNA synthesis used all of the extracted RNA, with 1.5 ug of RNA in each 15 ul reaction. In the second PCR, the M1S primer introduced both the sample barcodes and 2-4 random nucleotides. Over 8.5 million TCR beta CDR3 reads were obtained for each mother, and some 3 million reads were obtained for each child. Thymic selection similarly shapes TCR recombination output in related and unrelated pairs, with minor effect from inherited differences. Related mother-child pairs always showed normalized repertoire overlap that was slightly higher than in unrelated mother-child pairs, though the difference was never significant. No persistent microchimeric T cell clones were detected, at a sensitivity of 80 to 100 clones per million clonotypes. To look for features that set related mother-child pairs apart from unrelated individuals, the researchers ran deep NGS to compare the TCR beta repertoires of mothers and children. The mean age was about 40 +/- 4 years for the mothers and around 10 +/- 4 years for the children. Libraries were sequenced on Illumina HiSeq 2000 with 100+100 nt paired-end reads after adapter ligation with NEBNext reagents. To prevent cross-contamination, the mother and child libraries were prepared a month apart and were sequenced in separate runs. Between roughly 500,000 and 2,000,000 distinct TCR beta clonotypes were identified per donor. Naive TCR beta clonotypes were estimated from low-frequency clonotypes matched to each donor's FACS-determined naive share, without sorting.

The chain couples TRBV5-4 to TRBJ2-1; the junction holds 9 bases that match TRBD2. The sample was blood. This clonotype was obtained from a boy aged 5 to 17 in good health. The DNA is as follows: TGTGCCAGCAGCTCTGCGGGGGGGCGATCCTACAATGAGCAGTTCTTC. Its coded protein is CASSSAGGRSYNEQFF.